Listed here are 12 T cell receptor beta chains from one sample, sequenced in a study of T cells after yellow fever vaccination. TCRdb analysed the 5' RACE reads with MiXCR anew, one entry per CDR3 protein. The sample includes roughly 120,000 distinct CDR3 sequences, under 8% of them seen just once. Sequencing was performed on CD4+ T cells sorted from PBMCs, taken 9 to 10 days after the first yellow fever vaccination. The source is a young man who received the YFV17D yellow fever vaccine.

This clonotype appeared many times. This rearrangement joins TRBV7-3 to TRBJ2-3, with D unresolved. V lost 5 bases, J lost 6 bases, and 9 bases lay in between. CDR3 length: 12 residues. Germline CDR1 is SGHTA and CDR2 is FQGTGA. The CDR3 DNA sequence: TGTGCCAGCAGCCGAATATCCGATACGCAGTATTTT. Amino acid sequence: CASSRISDTQYF.

Details on this clonotype: Being one base from a much bigger clone, this may be a read error. The chain carries TRBV5-1 and TRBJ1-6, with TRBD1 as a possible D gene (6 bases). CDR1 and CDR2 (germline): SGHRS, YFSETQ. The CDR3 runs 14 residues. The CDR3 nucleotides read TGCGCCAGCAGTTTGGACAGCCCCAATTCACCCCTCCACTTT. It is translated as CASSLDSPNSPLHF.

This clonotype was recorded at least ten times. This chain links TRBV3-1 with TRBJ1-6, with no clear D. In germline, CDR1 is LGHDT, CDR2 YNNKEL (reference sequence). V gave up 1 base and J gave up 7 bases, with 17 bases separating them. The CDR3 covers 17 residues. The CDR3 here is CASSQVSEGSWNSPLHF. CDR3 nucleotide sequence: TGTGCCAGCAGCCAAGTTAGTGAAGGCTCCTGGAATTCACCCCTCCACTTT.

In its sample, this clonotype was seen many times. The chain has TRBV6-2 or TRBV6-3 and TRBJ1-5; D gene uncertain. In germline, CDR1 is MNHEY, CDR2 SVGEGT. The CDR3 has 13 residues. The V end was cut by 7 bases, the J end by 6 bases, with 13 bases between. The CDR3 protein is CASTRIGVQPQHF. Written as DNA, the CDR3 is TGTGCCAGCACGAGGATTGGAGTTCAGCCCCAGCATTTT.

This clonotype has at least ten counts. CDR3 residues: CSLRGVRDTQYF. The CDR3, as DNA: TGCAGCCTTAGGGGGGTGAGGGATACGCAGTATTTT. The rearrangement links TRBV29-1 to TRBJ2-3; D assignment may be TRBD1 or TRBD2 (6 bases each). This CDR3 region has 12 residues. CDR1 is SQVTM, CDR2 ANQGSEA, per germline. The V end lost 8 bases, the J end lost 6 bases, and 15 bases lay between the germline ends.

Ten or more counts support this clonotype. This chain connects TRBV7-2 to TRBJ2-1; weak D call: TRBD2 (7 bases). Germline V lookup: CDR1 SGHTA, CDR2 FQGNSA. This CDR3 has 16 residues. The V gene lost 0 bases and the J gene lost 6 bases, with 15 bases spanning the gap. CDR3 sequence reads: CASSLAGGGFSNEQFF. The CDR3 nucleotides read TGTGCCAGCAGCTTAGCGGGAGGGGGGTTCAGCAATGAGCAGTTCTTC.

This clonotype has at least ten counts. The V and J genes are TRBV5-1 and TRBJ1-6, with D possibly being TRBD1 (6 bases). Trimming removed 5 bases at V and 10 bases at J, with 13 bases between. CDR1 and CDR2 from the germline V gene are SGHRS and YFSETQ. The CDR3 is 13 residues long. The CDR3 bases are TGCGCCAGCAGTATTTCAGGGGAATCACCCCTCCACTTT. It codes for CASSISGESPLHF.

This clonotype was recorded many times. The genes are TRBV7-2 and TRBJ2-5; tentatively, D is TRBD1 (5 bases). From germline, CDR1 is SGHTA and CDR2 FQGNSA. CDR3 length: 13 residues. Trimming removed 5 bases at V and 2 bases at J, with 9 bases between. The CDR3 bases are TGTGCCAGCAGCCCCCGACAGCAAGAGACCCAGTACTTC. This gives the protein CASSPRQQETQYF.

This clonotype showed up many times. The rearrangement uses TRBV5-1 and TRBJ1-5; D is unclear. The germline V gene encodes CDR1 SGHRS and CDR2 YFSETQ. The V end was cut by 4 bases, the J end by 2 bases, with 13 bases between. This CDR3 region has 15 residues. This CDR3 reads CASSLSPGGNQPQHF. CDR3 nucleotides: TGCGCCAGCAGCCTATCCCCTGGTGGCAATCAGCCCCAGCATTTT.

This clonotype was observed many times. This chain uses TRBV4-1 with TRBJ2-5; D is uncertain. The CDR3 is made up of 15 amino acids. CDR1 is MGHRA and CDR2 is YSYEKL in the germline V gene. V gave up 0 bases and J gave up 0 bases, with 8 bases separating them. Written as DNA, the CDR3 is TGCGCCAGCAGCCAAGAGTGGGCAAACCAAGAGACCCAGTACTTC. Protein sequence: CASSQEWANQETQYF.

This clonotype was seen at least ten times. The chain carries TRBV20-1 and TRBJ1-1, with D perhaps TRBD1 (5 bases). The CDR3 is made up of 12 amino acids. CDR1 DFQATT and CDR2 SNEGSKA come from the germline V gene (reference sequence). With 7 bases removed from V and 2 bases from J, the gap between germline ends came to 11 bases. CDR3 residues: CSGTTDNTEAFF. CDR3 coding DNA: TGCAGTGGAACGACAGACAACACTGAAGCTTTCTTT.

This clonotype was picked up a small number of times. The V call is TRBV10-3, the J call TRBJ2-5, with a possible D match to TRBD1 (7 bases). The CDR3 has 15 residues. Per the germline V gene, CDR1 is ENHRY and CDR2 is SYGVKD. Trimming stripped 0 bases from V and 2 bases from J, with 10 bases between. The CDR3 DNA reads TGTGCCATCAGTGAGTCGGGGGGACAGCAAGAGACCCAGTACTTC. Translated, it gives CAISESGGQQETQYF.